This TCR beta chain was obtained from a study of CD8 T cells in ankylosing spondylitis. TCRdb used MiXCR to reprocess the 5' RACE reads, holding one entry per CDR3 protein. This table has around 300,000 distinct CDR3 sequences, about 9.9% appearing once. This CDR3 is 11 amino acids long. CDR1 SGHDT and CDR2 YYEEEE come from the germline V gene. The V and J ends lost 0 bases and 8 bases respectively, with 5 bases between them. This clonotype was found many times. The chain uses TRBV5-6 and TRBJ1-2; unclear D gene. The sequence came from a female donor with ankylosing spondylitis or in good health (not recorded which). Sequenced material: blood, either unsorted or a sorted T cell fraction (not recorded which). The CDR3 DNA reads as TGTGCCAGCAGCTTGGATGGAGGCTACACCTTC. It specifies CASSLDGGYTF.